The source of this T cell receptor beta chain is a study of vaccination and CD4 T cells after COVID-19. As for the study in general: Two-dose vaccination with either BNT162b2 or mRNA-1273 was given to participants. Study-wide points: Spike mono-reactive clones accounted for 304 of the 307 vaccine-specific clones found in convalescent patients.

Treatment in this sample: 10-day PBMC culture with coronavirus spike peptide pools or control peptides (ViraFEST assay). As regards this clonotype: Its antigen is currently unknown.

Sequenced with the Oncomine TCR Beta short-read assay was DNA taken from cultured CD4+ T cells. One entry per CDR3 protein, called by TCRdb with MiXCR from the PCR reads. This table has about 12,000 distinct CDR3 sequences, roughly 44% appearing once. This TCR was sampled from a human donor who had recovered from COVID-19. The specimen was CD4+ T cells from blood, cultured in vitro.

For the CDR3, the DNA is TGCAGTGCTAGCCTAGGGACAGGGGGCACAGATACGCAGTATTTT. This encodes CSASLGTGGTDTQYF. This chain connects TRBV20-1 to TRBJ2-3; 10 nucleotides match TRBD1. Germline values: CDR1 DFQATT, CDR2 SNEGSKA (reference sequence). The CDR3 has 15 residues. The junction had 4 bases not matched to a gene; V was cut back by 3 bases and J by 1 base.